This entry concerns a single T cell receptor (beta chain). These data are taken from a study of blood T cell repertoires in COVID-19. Across the whole study: Sites across the United States, Italy and Spain contributed samples from acute and convalescent COVID-19. T cells, B-cell-depleted T cells, or PBMCs provided the cDNA or gDNA that served as material.

Cohort 3 recovery required two negative PCRs, clearance, or symptom resolution. Original handling: By means of reference gene primer amplification, nucleated cell counts were estimated. TCRdb keeps only in-frame clones here, not all; method: immunoSEQ multiplex PCR. Clonal size and the V and J genes are those of that table, whereas D and trimming came from the DNA. The sample records some 460,000 clones, about 90% being singletons. Germline loops: CDR1 MGHRA, CDR2 YSYEKL. This CDR3 region has 16 residues. Germline trimming cut 4 bases from V and 5 bases from J; bases unmatched to any gene: 10. Source material: PBMCs or T cells enriched from blood (not recorded which). The source is a woman aged 18-35 years who had recovered from COVID-19. V is TRBV4-1 and J is TRBJ2-7; 11 bases fit TRBD2. The CDR3 loop reads CASSPGIGTSGHEQYF. The CDR3 coding sequence is TGCGCCAGCAGCCCGGGAATCGGGACTAGCGGTCACGAGCAGTACTTC.